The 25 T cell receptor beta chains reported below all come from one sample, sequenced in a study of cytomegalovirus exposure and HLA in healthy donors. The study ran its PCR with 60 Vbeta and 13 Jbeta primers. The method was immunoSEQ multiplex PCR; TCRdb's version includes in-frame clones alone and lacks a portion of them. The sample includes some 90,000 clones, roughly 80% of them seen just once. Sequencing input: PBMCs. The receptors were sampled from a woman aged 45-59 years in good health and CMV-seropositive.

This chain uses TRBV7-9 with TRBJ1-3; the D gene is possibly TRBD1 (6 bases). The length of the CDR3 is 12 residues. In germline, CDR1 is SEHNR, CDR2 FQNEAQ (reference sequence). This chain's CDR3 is CSTQGTGNTIYF. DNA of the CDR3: TGTTCCACCCAGGGGACTGGAAACACCATATATTTT.

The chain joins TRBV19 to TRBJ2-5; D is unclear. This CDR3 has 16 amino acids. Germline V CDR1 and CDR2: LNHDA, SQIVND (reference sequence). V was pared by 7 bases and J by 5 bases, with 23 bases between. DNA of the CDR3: TGTGCCAGTAACCCCTCGAGAAGCCCCTTTTTGGAGACCCAGTACTTC. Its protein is CASNPSRSPFLETQYF.

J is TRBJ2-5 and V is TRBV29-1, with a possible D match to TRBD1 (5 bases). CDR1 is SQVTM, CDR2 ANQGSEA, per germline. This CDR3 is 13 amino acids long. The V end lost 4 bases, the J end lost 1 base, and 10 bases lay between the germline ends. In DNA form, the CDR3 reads TGCAGCGTTGGACGACAGACCCAAGAGACCCAGTACTTC. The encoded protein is CSVGRQTQETQYF.

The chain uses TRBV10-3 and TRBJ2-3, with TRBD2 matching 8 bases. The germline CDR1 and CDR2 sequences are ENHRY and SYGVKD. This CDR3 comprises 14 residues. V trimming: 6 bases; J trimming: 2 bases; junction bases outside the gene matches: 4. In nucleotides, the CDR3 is TGTGCCATCAGCTCTAGCGGGCTCACAGATACGCAGTATTTT. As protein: CAISSSGLTDTQYF.

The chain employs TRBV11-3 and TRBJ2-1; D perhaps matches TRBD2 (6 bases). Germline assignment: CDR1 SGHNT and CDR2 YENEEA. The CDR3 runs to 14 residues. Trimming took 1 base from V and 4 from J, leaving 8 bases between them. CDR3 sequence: CASSLGLVYNEQFF. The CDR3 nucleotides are TGTGCCAGCAGCTTAGGACTAGTATACAATGAGCAGTTCTTC.

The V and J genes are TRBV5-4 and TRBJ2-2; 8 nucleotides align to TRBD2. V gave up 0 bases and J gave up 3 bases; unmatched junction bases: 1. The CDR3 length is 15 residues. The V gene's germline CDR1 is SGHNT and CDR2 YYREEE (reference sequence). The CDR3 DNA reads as TGTGCCAGCAGCTTGGCTAGCGGGTACACCGGGGAGCTGTTTTTT. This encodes CASSLASGYTGELFF.

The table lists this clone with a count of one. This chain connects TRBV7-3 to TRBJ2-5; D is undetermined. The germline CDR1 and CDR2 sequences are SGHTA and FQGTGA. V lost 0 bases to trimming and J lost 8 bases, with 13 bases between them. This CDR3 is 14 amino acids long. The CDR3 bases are TGTGCCAGCAGCTTAACGGGCCCCCAAGGAACCCAGTACTTC. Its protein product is CASSLTGPQGTQYF.

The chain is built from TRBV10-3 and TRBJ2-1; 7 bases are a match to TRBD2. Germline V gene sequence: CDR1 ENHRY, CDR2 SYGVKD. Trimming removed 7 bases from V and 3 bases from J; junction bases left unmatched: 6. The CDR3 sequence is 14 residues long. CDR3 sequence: CAIKGLGLYNEQFF. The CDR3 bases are TGTGCCATCAAAGGACTAGGCCTCTACAATGAGCAGTTCTTC.

The CDR3 region is CASSSRRTGGIPSYNEQFF. As DNA, the CDR3 is TGTGCCAGCAGCTCGAGACGGACAGGGGGTATACCCTCCTACAATGAGCAGTTCTTC. V and J are TRBV11-2 and TRBJ2-1; 10 positions match TRBD1. CDR1 and CDR2 (germline): SGHAT, FQNNGV. Unmatched junction bases numbered 12, after V lost 4 bases and J lost 0 bases. The CDR3 totals 19 residues.

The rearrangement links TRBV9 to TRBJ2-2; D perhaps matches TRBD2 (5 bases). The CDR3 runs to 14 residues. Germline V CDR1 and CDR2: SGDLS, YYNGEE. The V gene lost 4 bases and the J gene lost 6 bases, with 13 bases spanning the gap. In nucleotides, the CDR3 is TGTGCCAGCAGCACCCTCGGGGTTTCCGGGGAGCTGTTTTTT. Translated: CASSTLGVSGELFF.

The CDR3 region is CASSTGTLFLYEQYV. CDR3 in DNA: TGTGCCAGCAGCACCGGGACTCTTTTTTTATACGAGCAGTACGTC. This chain links TRBV21-1 with TRBJ2-7; the DNA was not used to check the table's D call, TRBD2. TRBV21-1 is classified as a pseudogene. The CDR3 has 15 amino acids.

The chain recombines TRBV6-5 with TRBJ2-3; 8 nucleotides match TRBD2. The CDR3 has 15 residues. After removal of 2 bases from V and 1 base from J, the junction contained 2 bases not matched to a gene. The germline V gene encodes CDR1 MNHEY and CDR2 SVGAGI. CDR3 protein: CASSYLRGGTDTQYF. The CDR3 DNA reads TGTGCCAGCAGTTACCTGCGGGGGGGCACAGATACGCAGTATTTT.

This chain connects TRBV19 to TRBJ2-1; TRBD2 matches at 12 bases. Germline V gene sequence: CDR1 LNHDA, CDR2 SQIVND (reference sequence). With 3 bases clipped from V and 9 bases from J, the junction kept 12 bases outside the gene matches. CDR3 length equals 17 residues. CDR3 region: CASSIPRLAGAYGEQFF. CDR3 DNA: TGTGCCAGTAGTATCCCCCGACTAGCGGGAGCGTATGGTGAGCAGTTCTTC.

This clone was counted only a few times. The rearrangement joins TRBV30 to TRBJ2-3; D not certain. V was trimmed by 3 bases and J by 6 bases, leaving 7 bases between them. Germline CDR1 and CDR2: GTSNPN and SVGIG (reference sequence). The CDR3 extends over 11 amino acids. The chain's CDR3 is CAWRRVDTQYF. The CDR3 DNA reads TGTGCCTGGAGACGAGTGGATACGCAGTATTTT.

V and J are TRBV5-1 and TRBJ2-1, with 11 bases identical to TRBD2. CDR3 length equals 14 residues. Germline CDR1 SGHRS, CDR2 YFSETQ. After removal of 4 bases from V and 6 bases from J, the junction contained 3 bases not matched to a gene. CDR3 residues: CASSPSGGFNEQFF. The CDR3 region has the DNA TGCGCCAGCAGCCCTAGCGGGGGGTTCAATGAGCAGTTCTTC.

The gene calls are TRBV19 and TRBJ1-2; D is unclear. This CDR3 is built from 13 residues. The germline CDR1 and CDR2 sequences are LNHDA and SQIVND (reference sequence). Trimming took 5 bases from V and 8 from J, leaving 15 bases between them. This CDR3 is CASSPPGSAGYTF. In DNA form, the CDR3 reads TGTGCCAGTAGTCCCCCGGGATCGGCCGGCTACACCTTC.

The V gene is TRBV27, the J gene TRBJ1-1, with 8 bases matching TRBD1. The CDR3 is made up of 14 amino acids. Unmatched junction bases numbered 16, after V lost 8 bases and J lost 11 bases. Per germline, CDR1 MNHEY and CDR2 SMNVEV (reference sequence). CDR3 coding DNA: TGTGCCAGCTCTGTACAGGGGGGAAGTGGTGTTGCTTTCTTT. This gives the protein CASSVQGGSGVAFF.

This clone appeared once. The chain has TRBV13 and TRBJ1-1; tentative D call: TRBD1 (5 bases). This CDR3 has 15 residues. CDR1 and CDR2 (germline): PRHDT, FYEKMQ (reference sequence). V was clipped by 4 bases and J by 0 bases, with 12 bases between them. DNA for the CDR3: TGTGCCAGCAGCTGGCGGGGCATTATGAACACTGAAGCTTTCTTT. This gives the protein CASSWRGIMNTEAFF.

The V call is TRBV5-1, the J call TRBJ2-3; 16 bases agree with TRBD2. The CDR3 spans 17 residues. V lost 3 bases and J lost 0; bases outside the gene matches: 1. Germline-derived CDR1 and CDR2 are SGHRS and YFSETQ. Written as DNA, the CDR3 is TGCGCCAGCAGCTCGGGACTAGCGGGGGGGAGCACAGATACGCAGTATTTT. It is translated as CASSSGLAGGSTDTQYF.

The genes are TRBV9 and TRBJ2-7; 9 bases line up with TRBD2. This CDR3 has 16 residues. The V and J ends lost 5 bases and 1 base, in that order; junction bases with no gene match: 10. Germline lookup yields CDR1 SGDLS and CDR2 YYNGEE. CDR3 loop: CASSSAGGPWSYEQYF. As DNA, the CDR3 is TGTGCCAGCAGTTCTGCGGGGGGGCCCTGGTCCTACGAGCAGTACTTC. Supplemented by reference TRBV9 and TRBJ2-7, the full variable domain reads DSGVTQTPKHLITATGQRVTLRCSPRSGDLSVYWYQQSLDQGLQFLIQYYNGEERAKGNILERFSAQQFPDLHSELNLSSLELGDSALYFCASSSAGGPWSYEQYFGPGTRLTVT.

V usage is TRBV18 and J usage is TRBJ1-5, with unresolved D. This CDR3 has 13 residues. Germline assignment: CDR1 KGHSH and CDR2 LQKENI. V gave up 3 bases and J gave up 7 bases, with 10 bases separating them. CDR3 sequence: CASSPAVGQPQHF. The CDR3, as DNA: TGTGCCAGCTCACCGGCGGTTGGGCAGCCCCAGCATTTT. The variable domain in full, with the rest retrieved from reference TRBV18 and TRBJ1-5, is NAGVMQNPRHLVRRRGQEARLRCSPMKGHSHVYWYRQLPEEGLKFMVYLQKENIIDESGMPKERFSAEFPKEGPSILRIQQVVRGDSAAYFCASSPAVGQPQHFGDGTRLSIL.

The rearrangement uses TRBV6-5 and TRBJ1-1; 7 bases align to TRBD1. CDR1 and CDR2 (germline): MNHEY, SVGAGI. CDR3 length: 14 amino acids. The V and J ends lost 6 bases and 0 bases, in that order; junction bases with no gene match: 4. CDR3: CASSSTGVNTEAFF. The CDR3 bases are TGTGCCAGCAGCTCCACAGGGGTGAACACTGAAGCTTTCTTT.

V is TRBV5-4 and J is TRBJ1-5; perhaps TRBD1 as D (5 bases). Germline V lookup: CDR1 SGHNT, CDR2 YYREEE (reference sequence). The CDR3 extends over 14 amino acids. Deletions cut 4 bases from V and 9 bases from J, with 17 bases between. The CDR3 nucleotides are TGTGCCAGCAGCCCAGGGCCAGGGCGGTTGCCCCAGCATTTT. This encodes CASSPGPGRLPQHF.

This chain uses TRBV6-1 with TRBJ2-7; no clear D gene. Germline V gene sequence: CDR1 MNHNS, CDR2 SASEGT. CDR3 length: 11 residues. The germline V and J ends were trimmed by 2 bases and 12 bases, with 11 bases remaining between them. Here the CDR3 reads CASSELLFVYF. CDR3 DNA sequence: TGTGCCAGCAGTGAATTGTTATTTGTGTACTTC.

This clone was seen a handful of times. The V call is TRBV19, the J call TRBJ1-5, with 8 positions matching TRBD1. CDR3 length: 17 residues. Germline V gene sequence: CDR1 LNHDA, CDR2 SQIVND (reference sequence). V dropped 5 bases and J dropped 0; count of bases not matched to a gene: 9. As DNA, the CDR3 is TGTGCCAGTAGTTCCTATACAGGGGGGGCTAGCAATCAGCCCCAGCATTTT. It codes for CASSSYTGGASNQPQHF.